These 15 T cell receptor beta chains share one sample of origin, sequenced in a study of siplizumab effects on memory and regulatory T cells. Profiling relied on immunoSEQ multiplex PCR, and the TCRdb table lists in-frame clones only, not all of them. The profile shows 8,000 to 9,000 clones, about 72% of them singletons. The specimen was effector memory CD8+ T cells sorted from blood. The subset denotes: unstimulated CD8+ effector memory T cells. The receptors here all came from a human donor in good health.

This chain uses TRBV27 with TRBJ2-7; D unresolved. The CDR3 spans 15 residues. Germline CDR1 MNHEY, CDR2 SMNVEV (reference sequence). The germline V and J ends were trimmed by 3 bases and 2 bases, with 14 bases remaining between them. The CDR3 loop is CASSFLNLGTYEQYF. The CDR3 DNA follows: TGTGCCAGCAGTTTTCTCAACCTGGGAACCTACGAGCAGTACTTC.

The rearrangement links TRBV19 to TRBJ1-5, with no clear D. V gave up 3 bases and J gave up 3 bases, with 9 bases separating them. Germline CDR1 LNHDA, CDR2 SQIVND (reference sequence). The CDR3 length is 14 residues. The CDR3: CASSMSGINQPQHF. The DNA for the CDR3 is TGTGCCAGTAGTATGTCCGGGATCAATCAGCCCCAGCATTTT.

CDR3 in DNA: TGTGCCAGCAGTCCCGAGGGGGGAAGCACAGATACGCAGTATTTT. It yields the protein CASSPEGGSTDTQYF. The chain recombines TRBV6-4 with TRBJ2-3; D may be TRBD1 or TRBD2 (6 bases each). The ends were cut back, 5 bases at V and 0 bases at J, with 12 bases in the middle. The CDR3 runs to 15 residues. Germline assignment: CDR1 MRHNA and CDR2 SNTAGT.

This clone turned up a few times. This rearrangement joins TRBV5-4 to TRBJ2-5; no definite D call. The CDR3 has 14 residues. V dropped 6 bases and J dropped 4 bases, with 16 bases sitting between them. CDR1 is SGHNT, CDR2 YYREEE, per germline (reference sequence). The CDR3: CASTPVEEAETQYF. The CDR3 nucleotides are TGTGCCAGCACCCCTGTTGAAGAGGCAGAGACCCAGTACTTC.

The chain has TRBV6-6 and TRBJ2-5; D gene uncertain. CDR1 and CDR2 from the germline V gene are MNHNY and SVGAGI (reference sequence). The CDR3 totals 14 residues. V dropped 6 bases and J dropped 5 bases, with 16 bases sitting between them. CDR3 in amino acids: CASSHSSPSETQYF. The CDR3 DNA is TGTGCCAGCAGCCACTCGTCCCCTTCCGAGACCCAGTACTTC.

This chain uses TRBV18 with TRBJ1-1, with 12 bases that match TRBD1. Germline CDR1 is KGHSH and CDR2 is LQKENI. With V trimmed by 2 bases and J by 1 base, 2 bases remained unmatched. This CDR3 is 16 amino acids long. CDR3 coding DNA: TGTGCCAGCTCACCAGGGACAGGGGGCCCGAACACTGAAGCTTTCTTT. Translating it yields CASSPGTGGPNTEAFF. The full variable domain, rest sourced from reference TRBV18 and TRBJ1-1, is NAGVMQNPRHLVRRRGQEARLRCSPMKGHSHVYWYRQLPEEGLKFMVYLQKENIIDESGMPKERFSAEFPKEGPSILRIQQVVRGDSAAYFCASSPGTGGPNTEAFFGQGTRLTVV.

By frequency in the sample, this clone is large. The genes are TRBV4-2 and TRBJ2-2, with D perhaps matching TRBD1 (6 bases). V was trimmed by 0 bases and J by 5 bases, leaving 13 bases between them. Germline V gene lookup returns CDR1 LGHNA and CDR2 YNFKEQ. This CDR3 has 16 residues. This CDR3 reads CASSQDKDRRTGELFF. The CDR3, as DNA: TGTGCCAGCAGCCAAGATAAGGACAGAAGAACCGGGGAGCTGTTTTTT.

V gene TRBV7-9 combines with J gene TRBJ1-2, with TRBD1 as a possible D gene (5 bases). The V end lost 3 bases, the J end lost 1 base, and 12 bases lay between the germline ends. This CDR3 contains 15 residues. Germline lookup yields CDR1 SEHNR and CDR2 FQNEAQ (reference sequence). The CDR3 region is CASSLGRTYNYGYTF. The CDR3 DNA reads as TGTGCCAGCAGCTTGGGACGGACTTATAACTATGGCTACACCTTC.

This clone has just one count. This chain joins TRBV6-1 and TRBJ2-1, with TRBD2 matching 8 bases. CDR1 and CDR2 from the germline V gene are MNHNS and SASEGT. The CDR3 spans 15 residues. V gave up 2 bases and J gave up 8 bases; unmatched junction bases: 8. This CDR3 reads CASSETAGGVDEQFF. The CDR3 nucleotides read TGTGCCAGCAGTGAAACGGCGGGAGGCGTAGATGAGCAGTTCTTC.

This clone has more than one count but fewer than ten. V usage is TRBV6-4 and J usage is TRBJ2-1; TRBD2 agrees at 13 bases. Germline CDR1 is MRHNA and CDR2 is SNTAGT. With V trimmed by 5 bases and J by 7 bases, 5 bases remained unmatched. The CDR3 runs 15 residues. In DNA, the CDR3 is TGTGCCAGCAGTCCCGGGACTAGCGGGGAGAATGAGCAGTTCTTC. Its protein is CASSPGTSGENEQFF.

The DNA of the CDR3 is TGTGCCAGCAGTTACTCAGGGGAAGATACGCAGTATTTT. Amino acids: CASSYSGEDTQYF. The rearrangement uses TRBV25-1 and TRBJ2-3, with D possibly being TRBD1 (6 bases). Germline CDR1 and CDR2: MGHDK and SYGVNS. V shed 5 bases and J shed 5 bases, with 11 bases lying between them. The length of the CDR3 is 13 residues.

The gene calls are TRBV5-5 and TRBJ2-7; 9 bases are shared with TRBD1. The CDR3 contains 17 residues. Germline assignment: CDR1 SGHKS and CDR2 YYEKEE (reference sequence). The V segment lost 4 bases and the J segment 7 bases; nucleotides outside the gene matches: 18. The CDR3 region is CASSATRSGTGFWEQYF. DNA for the CDR3: TGTGCCAGCAGCGCTACCCGAAGCGGGACAGGGTTTTGGGAGCAGTACTTC.

There are a few counts of this clone. This chain joins TRBV19 and TRBJ2-7; D is perhaps TRBD2 (6 bases). Looked up from germline, CDR1 is LNHDA and CDR2 is SQIVND (reference sequence). CDR3 length: 16 residues. V shed 4 bases and J shed 0 bases, with 16 bases lying between them. CDR3 amino acids: CASSRGVGTGSYEQYF. The CDR3 nucleotides read TGTGCCAGTAGTAGGGGGGTGGGGACCGGCTCCTACGAGCAGTACTTC.

This clone was observed a few times. V usage is TRBV9 and J usage is TRBJ1-4; 7 nucleotides line up with TRBD1. The CDR3 runs to 16 residues. With V trimmed by 4 bases and J by 0 bases, 6 bases remained unmatched. Germline V CDR1 and CDR2: SGDLS, YYNGEE. CDR3 in amino acids: CASSSGQVATNEKLFF. Written as DNA, the CDR3 is TGTGCCAGCAGCAGTGGACAGGTCGCAACTAATGAAAAACTGTTTTTT.

V usage is TRBV6-1 and J usage is TRBJ2-5; 7 bases agree with TRBD2. CDR3 size: 14 residues. Trimming cost V 2 bases and J 2 bases; bases outside gene matches: 2. Germline V gene lookup returns CDR1 MNHNS and CDR2 SASEGT. The CDR3 reads CASSEWTRQETQYF. The CDR3 coding sequence is TGTGCCAGCAGTGAATGGACTAGACAAGAGACCCAGTACTTC.